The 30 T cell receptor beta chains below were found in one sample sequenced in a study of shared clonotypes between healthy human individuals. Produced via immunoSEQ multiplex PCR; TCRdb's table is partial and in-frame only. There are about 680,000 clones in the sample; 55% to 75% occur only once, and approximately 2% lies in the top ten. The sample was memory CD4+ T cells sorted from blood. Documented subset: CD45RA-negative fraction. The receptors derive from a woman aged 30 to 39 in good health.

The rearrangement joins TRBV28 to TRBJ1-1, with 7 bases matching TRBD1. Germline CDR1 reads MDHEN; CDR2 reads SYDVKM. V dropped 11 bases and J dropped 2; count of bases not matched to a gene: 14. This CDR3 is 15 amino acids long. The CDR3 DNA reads TGTGCCGCCAGGACAGGAGCCGTCCCAAACACTGAAGCTTTCTTT. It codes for CAARTGAVPNTEAFF.

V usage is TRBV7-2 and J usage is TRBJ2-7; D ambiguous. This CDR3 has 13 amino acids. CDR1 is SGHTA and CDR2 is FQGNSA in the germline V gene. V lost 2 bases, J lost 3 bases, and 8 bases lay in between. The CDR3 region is CASSLYWGYEQYF. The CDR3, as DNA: TGTGCCAGCAGCTTATATTGGGGCTACGAGCAGTACTTC. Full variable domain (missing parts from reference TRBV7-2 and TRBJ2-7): GAGVSQSPSNKVTEKGKDVELRCDPISGHTALYWYRQSLGQGLEFLIYFQGNSAPDKSGLPSDRFSAERTGGSVSTLTIQRTQQEDSAVYLCASSLYWGYEQYFGPGTRLTVT.

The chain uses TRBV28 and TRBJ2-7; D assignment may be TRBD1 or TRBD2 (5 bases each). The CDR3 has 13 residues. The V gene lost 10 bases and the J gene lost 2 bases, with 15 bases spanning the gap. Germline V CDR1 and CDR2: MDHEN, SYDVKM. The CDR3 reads CATSGTPPYEQYF. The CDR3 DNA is TGTGCCACCTCCGGGACCCCCCCCTACGAGCAGTACTTC.

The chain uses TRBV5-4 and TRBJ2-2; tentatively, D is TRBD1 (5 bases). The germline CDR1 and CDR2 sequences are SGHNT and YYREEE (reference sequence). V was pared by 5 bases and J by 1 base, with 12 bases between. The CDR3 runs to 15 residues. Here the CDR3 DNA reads TGTGCCAGCAGTTCTGCCGACAGGAACACCGGGGAGCTGTTTTTT. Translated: CASSSADRNTGELFF.

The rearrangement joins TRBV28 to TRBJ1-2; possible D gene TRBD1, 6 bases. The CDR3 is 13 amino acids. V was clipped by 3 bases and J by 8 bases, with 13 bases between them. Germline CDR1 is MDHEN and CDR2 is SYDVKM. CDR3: CASSLWGAGGYTF. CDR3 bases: TGTGCCAGCAGTTTGTGGGGGGCCGGAGGCTACACCTTC.

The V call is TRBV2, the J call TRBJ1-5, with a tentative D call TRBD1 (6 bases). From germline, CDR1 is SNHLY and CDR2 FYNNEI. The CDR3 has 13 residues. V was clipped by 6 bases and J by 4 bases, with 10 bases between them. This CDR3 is CASRGRGNQPQHF. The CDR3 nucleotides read TGTGCCAGCAGGGGTAGGGGGAATCAGCCCCAGCATTTT.

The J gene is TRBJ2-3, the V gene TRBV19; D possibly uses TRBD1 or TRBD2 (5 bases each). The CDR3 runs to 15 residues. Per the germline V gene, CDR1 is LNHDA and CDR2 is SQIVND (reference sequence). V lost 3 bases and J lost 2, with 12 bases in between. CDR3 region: CASSIGTQATDTQYF. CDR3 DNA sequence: TGTGCCAGTAGTATTGGGACCCAAGCCACAGATACGCAGTATTTT.

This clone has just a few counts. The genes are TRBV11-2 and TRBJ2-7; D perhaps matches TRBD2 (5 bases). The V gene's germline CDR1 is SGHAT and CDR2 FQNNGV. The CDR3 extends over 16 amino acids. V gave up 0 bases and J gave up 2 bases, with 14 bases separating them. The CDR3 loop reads CASSLDGASGAYEQYF. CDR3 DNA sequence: TGTGCCAGCAGCTTAGATGGCGCCAGCGGCGCCTACGAGCAGTACTTC.

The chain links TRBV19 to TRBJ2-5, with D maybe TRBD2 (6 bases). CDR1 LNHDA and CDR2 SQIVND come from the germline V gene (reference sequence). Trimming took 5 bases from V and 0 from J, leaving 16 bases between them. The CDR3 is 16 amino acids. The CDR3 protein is CASSAGTGVYQETQYF. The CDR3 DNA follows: TGTGCCAGTAGTGCCGGGACGGGGGTTTACCAAGAGACCCAGTACTTC.

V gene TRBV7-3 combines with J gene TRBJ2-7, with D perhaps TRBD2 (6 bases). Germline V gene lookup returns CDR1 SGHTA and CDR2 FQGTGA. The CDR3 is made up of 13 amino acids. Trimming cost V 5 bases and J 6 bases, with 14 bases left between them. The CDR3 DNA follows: TGTGCCAGCAGCCGAGAGGAGGGTGGCGAGCAGTACTTC. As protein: CASSREEGGEQYF.

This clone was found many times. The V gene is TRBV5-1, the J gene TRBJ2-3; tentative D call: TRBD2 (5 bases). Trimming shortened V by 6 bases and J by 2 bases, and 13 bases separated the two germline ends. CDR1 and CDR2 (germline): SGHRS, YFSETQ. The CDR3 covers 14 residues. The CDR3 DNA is TGCGCCAGCACCGAGCGAGGGATCACAGATACGCAGTATTTT. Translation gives CASTERGITDTQYF.

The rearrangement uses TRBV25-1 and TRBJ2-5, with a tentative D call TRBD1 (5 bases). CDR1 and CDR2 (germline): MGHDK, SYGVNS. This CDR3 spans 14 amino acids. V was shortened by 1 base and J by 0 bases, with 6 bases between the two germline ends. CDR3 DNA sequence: TGTGCCAGCAGTGAATCAGGGAACCAAGAGACCCAGTACTTC. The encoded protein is CASSESGNQETQYF. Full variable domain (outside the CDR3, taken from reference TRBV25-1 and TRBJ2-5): EADIYQTPRYLVIGTGKKITLECSQTMGHDKMYWYQQDPGMELHLIHYSYGVNSTEKGDLSSESTVSRIRTEHFPLTLESARPSHTSQYLCASSESGNQETQYFGPGTRLLVL.

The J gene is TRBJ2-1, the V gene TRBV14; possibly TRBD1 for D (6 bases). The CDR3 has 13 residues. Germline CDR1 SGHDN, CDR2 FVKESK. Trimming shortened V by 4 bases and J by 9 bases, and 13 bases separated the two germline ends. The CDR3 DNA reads TGTGCCAGCAGCCCACAGGGAATGGGTGAGCAGTTCTTC. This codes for CASSPQGMGEQFF.

CDR3 nucleotide sequence: TGTGCCAGCAGGAAGGGTGAGGGGTCATCAGAGCCCCAGCATTTT. Translation gives CASRKGEGSSEPQHF. The chain has TRBV7-9 and TRBJ1-5, with D perhaps matching TRBD1 (5 bases). This CDR3 is 15 amino acids long. Between the trimmed V and J ends, which lost 6 bases and 8 bases, there was a span of 20 bases. From germline, CDR1 is SEHNR and CDR2 FQNEAQ (reference sequence).

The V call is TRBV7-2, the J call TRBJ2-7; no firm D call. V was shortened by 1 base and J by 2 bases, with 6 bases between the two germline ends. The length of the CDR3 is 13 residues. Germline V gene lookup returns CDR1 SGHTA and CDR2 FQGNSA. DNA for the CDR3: TGTGCCAGCAGCTTAGACAGACCCTACGAGCAGTACTTC. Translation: CASSLDRPYEQYF. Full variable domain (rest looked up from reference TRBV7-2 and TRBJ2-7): GAGVSQSPSNKVTEKGKDVELRCDPISGHTALYWYRQSLGQGLEFLIYFQGNSAPDKSGLPSDRFSAERTGGSVSTLTIQRTQQEDSAVYLCASSLDRPYEQYFGPGTRLTVT.

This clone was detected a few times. The chain's CDR3 is CASSELTFYEQYF. DNA of the CDR3: TGTGCCAGCAGTGAACTTACATTCTACGAGCAGTACTTC. The chain uses TRBV2 and TRBJ2-7; D ambiguous. The germline gives CDR1 SNHLY, CDR2 FYNNEI. This CDR3 spans 13 amino acids. V was shortened by 2 bases and J by 3 bases, with 8 bases between the two germline ends.

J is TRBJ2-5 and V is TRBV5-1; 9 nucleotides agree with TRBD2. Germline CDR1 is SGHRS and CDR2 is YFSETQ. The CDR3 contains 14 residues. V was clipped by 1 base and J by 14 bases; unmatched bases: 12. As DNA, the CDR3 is TGCGCCAGCAGCTTGAGACAGTCTAGCGGGACCGTATACTTC. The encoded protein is CASSLRQSSGTVYF.

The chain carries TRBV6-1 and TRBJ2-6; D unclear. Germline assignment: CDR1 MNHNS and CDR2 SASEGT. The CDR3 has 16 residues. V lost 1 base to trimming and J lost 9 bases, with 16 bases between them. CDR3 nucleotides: TGTGCCAGCAGTGAAGGATACAGAATAAGCCTCAACGTCCTGACTTTC. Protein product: CASSEGYRISLNVLTF.

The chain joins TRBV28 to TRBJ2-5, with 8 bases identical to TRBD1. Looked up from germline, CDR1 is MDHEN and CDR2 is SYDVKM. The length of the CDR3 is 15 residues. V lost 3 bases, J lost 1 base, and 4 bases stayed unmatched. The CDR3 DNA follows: TGTGCCAGCAGTTTCGGACAGGGAACCCAAGAGACCCAGTACTTC. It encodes CASSFGQGTQETQYF. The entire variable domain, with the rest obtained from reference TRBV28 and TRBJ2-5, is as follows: DVKVTQSSRYLVKRTGEKVFLECVQDMDHENMFWYRQDPGLGLRLIYFSYDVKMKEKGDIPEGYSVSREKKERFSLILESASTNQTSMYLCASSFGQGTQETQYFGPGTRLLVL.

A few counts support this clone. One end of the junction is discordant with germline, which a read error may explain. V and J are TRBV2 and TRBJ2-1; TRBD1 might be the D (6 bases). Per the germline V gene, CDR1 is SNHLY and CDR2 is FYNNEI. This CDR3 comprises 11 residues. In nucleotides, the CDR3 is TGTGCCAGCAGTGCCTCAGCGAGGGGGATCTTC. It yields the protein CASSASARGIF. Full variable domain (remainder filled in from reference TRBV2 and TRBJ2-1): EPEVTQTPSHQVTQMGQEVILRCVPISNHLYFYWYRQILGQKVEFLVSFYNNEISEKSEIFDDQFSVERPDGSNFTLKIRSTKLEDSAMYFCASSASARGIFGPGTRLTVL.

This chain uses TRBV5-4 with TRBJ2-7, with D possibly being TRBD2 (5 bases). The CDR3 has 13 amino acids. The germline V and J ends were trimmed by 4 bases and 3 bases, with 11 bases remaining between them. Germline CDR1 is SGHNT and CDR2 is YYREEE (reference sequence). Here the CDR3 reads CASSPGGSYEQYF. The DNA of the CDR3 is TGTGCCAGCAGCCCGGGTGGGAGCTACGAGCAGTACTTC. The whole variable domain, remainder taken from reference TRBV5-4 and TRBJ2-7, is ETGVTQSPTHLIKTRGQQVTLRCSSQSGHNTVSWYQQALGQGPQFIFQYYREEENGRGNFPPRFSGLQFPNYSSELNVNALELDDSALYLCASSPGGSYEQYFGPGTRLTVT.

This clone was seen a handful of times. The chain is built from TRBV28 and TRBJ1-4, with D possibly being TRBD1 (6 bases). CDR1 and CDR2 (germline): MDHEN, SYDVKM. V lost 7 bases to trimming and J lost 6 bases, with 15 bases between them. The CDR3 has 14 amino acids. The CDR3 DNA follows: TGTGCCAGCAACGAAGGGGGGCGGGATGAAAAACTGTTTTTT. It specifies CASNEGGRDEKLFF.

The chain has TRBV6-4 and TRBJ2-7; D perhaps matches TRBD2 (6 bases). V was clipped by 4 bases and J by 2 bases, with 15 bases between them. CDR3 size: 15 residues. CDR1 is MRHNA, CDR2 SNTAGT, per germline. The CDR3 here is CASSVGGKITYEQYF. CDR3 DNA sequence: TGTGCCAGCAGTGTTGGGGGGAAGATCACCTACGAGCAGTACTTC.

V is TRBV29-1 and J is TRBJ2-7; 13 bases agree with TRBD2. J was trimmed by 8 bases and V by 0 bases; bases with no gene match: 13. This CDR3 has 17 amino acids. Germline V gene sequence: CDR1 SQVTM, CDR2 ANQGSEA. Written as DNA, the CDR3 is TGCAGCGTTGAAGATCAGACCGGGACTAGCGGGGCTGGGAAGCAGTACTTC. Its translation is CSVEDQTGTSGAGKQYF.

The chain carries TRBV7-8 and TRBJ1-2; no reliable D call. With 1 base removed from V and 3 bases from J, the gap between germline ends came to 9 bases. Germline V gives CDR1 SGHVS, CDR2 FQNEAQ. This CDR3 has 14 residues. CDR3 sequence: CASSLGGSYYGYTF. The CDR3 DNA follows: TGTGCCAGCAGCTTAGGCGGGAGCTACTATGGCTACACCTTC.

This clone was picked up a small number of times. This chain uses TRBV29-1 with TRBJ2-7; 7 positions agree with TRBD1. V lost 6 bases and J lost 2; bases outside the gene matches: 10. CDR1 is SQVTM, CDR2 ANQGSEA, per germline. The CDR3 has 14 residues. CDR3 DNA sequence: TGCAGCGTGGGGGACAGAGCTATAACCTACGAGCAGTACTTC. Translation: CSVGDRAITYEQYF.

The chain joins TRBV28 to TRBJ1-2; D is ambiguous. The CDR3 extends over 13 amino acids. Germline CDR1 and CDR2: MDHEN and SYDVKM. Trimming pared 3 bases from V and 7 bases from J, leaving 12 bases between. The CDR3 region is CASSFQRGGGYTF. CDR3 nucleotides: TGTGCCAGCAGTTTTCAACGGGGAGGTGGCTACACCTTC.

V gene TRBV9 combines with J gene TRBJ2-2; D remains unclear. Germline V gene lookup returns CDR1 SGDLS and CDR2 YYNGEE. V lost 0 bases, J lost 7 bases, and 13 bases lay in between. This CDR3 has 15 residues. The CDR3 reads CASSVGPRVGGELFF. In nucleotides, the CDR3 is TGTGCCAGCAGCGTAGGTCCCCGTGTTGGCGGGGAGCTGTTTTTT. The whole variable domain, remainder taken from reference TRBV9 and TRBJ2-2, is DSGVTQTPKHLITATGQRVTLRCSPRSGDLSVYWYQQSLDQGLQFLIQYYNGEERAKGNILERFSAQQFPDLHSELNLSSLELGDSALYFCASSVGPRVGGELFFGEGSRLTVL.

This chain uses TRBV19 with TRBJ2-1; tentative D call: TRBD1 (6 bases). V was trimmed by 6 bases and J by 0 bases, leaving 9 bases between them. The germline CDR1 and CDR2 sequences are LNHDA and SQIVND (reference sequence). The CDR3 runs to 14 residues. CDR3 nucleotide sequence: TGTGCCAGTAGGGGGGACAACTCCTACAATGAGCAGTTCTTC. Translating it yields CASRGDNSYNEQFF.

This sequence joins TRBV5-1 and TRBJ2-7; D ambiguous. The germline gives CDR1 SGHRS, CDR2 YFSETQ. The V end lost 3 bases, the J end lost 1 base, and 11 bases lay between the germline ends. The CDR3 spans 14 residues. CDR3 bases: TGCGCCAGCAGCTCCATGACGGGTTCCTACGAGCAGTACTTC. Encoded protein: CASSSMTGSYEQYF. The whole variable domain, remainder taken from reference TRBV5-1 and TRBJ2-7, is KAGVTQTPRYLIKTRGQQVTLSCSPISGHRSVSWYQQTPGQGLQFLFEYFSETQRNKGNFPGRFSGRQFSNSRSEMNVSTLELGDSALYLCASSSMTGSYEQYFGPGTRLTVT.